The 2 T cell receptor gamma chains below all came from one sample that was sequenced in a study of human gamma delta and Vdelta1 T cells. TCRdb re-processed the PCR reads using CATT. Altogether a few thousand gamma-chain clones are present, 5.2% being singletons, with the ten largest covering less than 15%. Sequencing was performed on naive CD27+ Vdelta1 gamma-delta T cells from blood. Receptors were obtained from a human donor in good health.

This clone ranks as large. The same CDR3 also results from other DNA sequences found in this sample. The gene calls are TRGV2 and TRGJ1 or TRGJ2. V shed 2 bases, J shed 3 bases, and the junction held 4 bases outside the gene matches. CDR1 and CDR2 from the germline V gene are EGSNGY and YDSYNSKV. The CDR3 totals 13 residues. CDR3 DNA sequence: TGTGCCACCTGGGACGAGACTTATTATAAGAAACTCTTT. Encoded protein: CATWDETYYKKLF.

This clone was counted only a few times. The V and J genes are TRGV8 and TRGJ1 or TRGJ2. Germline-derived CDR1 and CDR2 are VENAVY and YDSYNSRV. This CDR3 has 15 residues. Germline trimming cut 4 bases from V and 3 bases from J; bases unmatched to any gene: 12. The CDR3 region has the DNA TGTGCCACCTGGGAAGGGGCCAATGGTTATTATAAGAAACTCTTT. It translates to CATWEGANGYYKKLF.